A selection of T cell receptor beta chains follows, all from one sample in a study of T cells expressing NK-cell markers. Reanalyzing the 5' RACE reads, TCRdb keeps one entry per CDR3 protein, without DNA. With about 260,000 distinct CDR3 sequences in the sample, the ten largest clones hold more than 3.5%. Sequenced material: blood T cells: a sorted CD56 or NKG2C T cell subset, CD4+ or CD8+ T cells, or bulk PBMC T cells (not recorded which). These receptors originate from a woman between 18 and 70 years old in good health. Both conserved end residues are part of each CDR3.

j_call: TRBJ2-1; v_call: TRBV6-1; cdr3_aa: CASSQGTSNNEQFF
j_call: TRBJ2-2; v_call: TRBV5-1; cdr3_aa: CASSFIAGGNTGELFF
j_call: TRBJ2-6; v_call: TRBV6-1; cdr3_aa: CATERGYAAGANVLTF
j_call: TRBJ2-4; v_call: TRBV5-4; cdr3_aa: CASHPAPGQGSDIQYF
j_call: TRBJ2-4; v_call: TRBV20-1; cdr3_aa: CSATPLAGLLAKNIQYF
j_call: TRBJ2-5; v_call: TRBV2; cdr3_aa: CASSAGQGARETQYF
j_call: TRBJ1-5; v_call: TRBV2; cdr3_aa: CASELGSRQPQHF
j_call: TRBJ1-1; v_call: TRBV4-3; cdr3_aa: CASSQMGGTEAFF
j_call: TRBJ2-1; v_call: TRBV6-4; cdr3_aa: CASSAAGTGNDEQFF
j_call: TRBJ2-3; v_call: TRBV7-2; cdr3_aa: CASSLNTGRTDTQYF
j_call: TRBJ2-5; v_call: TRBV10-3; cdr3_aa: CANGPHQETQYF
j_call: TRBJ2-1; v_call: TRBV10-3; cdr3_aa: CAISDETSGSRYEQFF
j_call: TRBJ2-5; v_call: TRBV7-9; cdr3_aa: CASSLGGAQTETQYF
j_call: TRBJ1-2; v_call: TRBV7-8; cdr3_aa: CASSQTDYGYTF
j_call: TRBJ2-2; v_call: TRBV7-2; cdr3_aa: CASSLQARANTGELFF
j_call: TRBJ2-1; v_call: TRBV11-2; cdr3_aa: CASNPGTSGRPGLGDEQFF
j_call: TRBJ1-1; v_call: TRBV20-1; cdr3_aa: CSASGGRGDEAFF
j_call: TRBJ2-3; v_call: TRBV3-1; cdr3_aa: CASSHESRGYDTQYF
j_call: TRBJ2-5; v_call: TRBV6-6; cdr3_aa: CASRPEQETQYF
j_call: TRBJ2-5; v_call: TRBV20-1; cdr3_aa: CSARAGAQETQYF
j_call: TRBJ2-5; v_call: TRBV7-3; cdr3_aa: CASSRRARETQYF
j_call: TRBJ2-6; v_call: TRBV6-2/TRBV6-3; cdr3_aa: CASRPIIGTGGPGANVLTF
j_call: TRBJ2-5; v_call: TRBV20-1; cdr3_aa: CSARGAGPSVQETQYF